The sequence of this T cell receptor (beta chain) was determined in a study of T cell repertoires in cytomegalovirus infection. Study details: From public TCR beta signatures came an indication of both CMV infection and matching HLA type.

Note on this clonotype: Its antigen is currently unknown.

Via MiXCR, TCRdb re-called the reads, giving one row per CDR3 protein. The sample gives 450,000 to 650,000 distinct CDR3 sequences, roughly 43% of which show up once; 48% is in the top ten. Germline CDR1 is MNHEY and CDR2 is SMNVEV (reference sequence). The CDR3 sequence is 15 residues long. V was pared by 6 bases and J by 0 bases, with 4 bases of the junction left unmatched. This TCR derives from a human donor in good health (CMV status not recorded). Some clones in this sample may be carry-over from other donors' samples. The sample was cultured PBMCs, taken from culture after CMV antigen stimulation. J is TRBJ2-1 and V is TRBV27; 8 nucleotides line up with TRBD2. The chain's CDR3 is CASSGGRSSYNEQFF. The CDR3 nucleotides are TGTGCCAGCAGCGGCGGGAGGAGCTCCTACAATGAGCAGTTCTTC.